These 9 T cell receptor beta chains were all obtained from the same sample, sequenced in a study of blood T cell repertoires in COVID-19. The protocol was immunoSEQ multiplex PCR, while the TCRdb copy is restricted to in-frame clones and leaves out a portion. The sample records 30,000 to 45,000 clones, 81% being singletons. Sequencing was performed on peripheral blood. The receptor set was obtained from an elderly man with active or convalescent COVID-19.

The chain combines TRBV29-1 with TRBJ1-1, with TRBD1 identical over 10 bases. This CDR3 spans 13 amino acids. J lost 3 bases, V lost 6 bases, and 4 bases had no gene match. Looked up from germline, CDR1 is SQVTM and CDR2 is ANQGSEA. CDR3 DNA: TGCAGCGTGTCCGGGACAGGGGACACTGAAGCTTTCTTT. Its protein is CSVSGTGDTEAFF. Complete variable domain (other parts from reference TRBV29-1 and TRBJ1-1): SAVISQKPSRDICQRGTSLTIQCQVDSQVTMMFWYRQQPGQSLTLIATANQGSEATYESGFVIDKFPISRPNLTFSTLTVSNMSPEDSSIYLCSVSGTGDTEAFFGQGTRLTVV.

The chain uses TRBV19 and TRBJ2-2, with D possibly TRBD2 on 5 matching bases. Germline CDR1 LNHDA, CDR2 SQIVND (reference sequence). Trimming left V 5 bases short and J 1 base short, with 8 bases between. The CDR3 consists of 14 residues. In nucleotides, the CDR3 is TGTGCCAGTAGTCCGGGGAGGAACACCGGGGAGCTGTTTTTT. Translating gives CASSPGRNTGELFF.

CDR3 coding DNA: TGTGCCAGCAGCTCGGCTAGCGGATCAAGCACAGATACGCAGTATTTT. It specifies CASSSASGSSTDTQYF. The rearrangement uses TRBV5-6 and TRBJ2-3; 7 nucleotides match TRBD2. Germline loops: CDR1 SGHDT, CDR2 YYEEEE. After removal of 3 bases from V and 0 bases from J, the junction contained 7 bases not matched to a gene. The CDR3 contains 16 residues. Full variable domain (missing parts from reference TRBV5-6 and TRBJ2-3): DAGVTQSPTHLIKTRGQQVTLRCSPKSGHDTVSWYQQALGQGPQFIFQYYEEEERQRGNFPDRFSGHQFPNYSSELNVNALLLGDSALYLCASSSASGSSTDTQYFGPGTRLTVL.

The chain couples TRBV5-4 to TRBJ1-1; weak D call: TRBD1 (6 bases). Germline V lookup: CDR1 SGHNT, CDR2 YYREEE (reference sequence). The CDR3 spans 17 residues. The V and J ends lost 5 bases and 2 bases respectively, with 22 bases between them. The CDR3 DNA reads TGTGCCAGCAGGTCAAAGGGGGGGGTGGTCACAAACACTGAAGCTTTCTTT. Its protein product is CASRSKGGVVTNTEAFF.

V and J are TRBV7-2 and TRBJ2-1; weak D call: TRBD1 (6 bases). The germline V gene has CDR1 SGHTA and CDR2 FQGNSA. Trimming removed 8 bases at V and 5 bases at J, with 16 bases between. CDR3 size: 14 residues. The DNA for the CDR3 is TGTGCCAGCGCGCTTGGTGGGGGCAACAATGAGCAGTTCTTC. It codes for CASALGGGNNEQFF.

The chain links TRBV5-1 to TRBJ1-2; D uncertain. CDR3 size: 14 residues. Germline V gene data show CDR1 as SGHRS and CDR2 as YFSETQ. V lost 0 bases and J 4 bases, leaving 10 bases between the germline ends. This CDR3 is CASSLVAGSYGYTF. The DNA for the CDR3 is TGCGCCAGCAGCTTGGTGGCGGGTAGCTATGGCTACACCTTC.

The gene calls are TRBV11-3 and TRBJ1-6; a weak D match, TRBD1 (6 bases). Trimming pared 5 bases from V and 9 bases from J, leaving 11 bases between. Germline V lookup: CDR1 SGHNT, CDR2 YENEEA. This CDR3 comprises 13 residues. The DNA of the CDR3 is TGTGCCAGCAGCCCAAGCAGGGGTTCACCCCTCCACTTT. This codes for CASSPSRGSPLHF.

The chain carries TRBV9 and TRBJ1-6; no firm D call. Germline assignment: CDR1 SGDLS and CDR2 YYNGEE. The CDR3 has 16 residues. V lost 0 bases and J 7 bases, leaving 14 bases between the germline ends. For the CDR3, the DNA is TGTGCCAGCAGCGTAGCGGGTGGTGGCCTGAATTCACCCCTCCACTTT. This codes for CASSVAGGGLNSPLHF.

The chain links TRBV19 to TRBJ2-1, with TRBD2 as a possible D gene (6 bases). This CDR3 has 15 residues. Looked up from germline, CDR1 is LNHDA and CDR2 is SQIVND (reference sequence). V was clipped by 10 bases and J by 0 bases, with 16 bases between them. CDR3: CAISRGTSSYNEQFF. The CDR3 region has the DNA TGTGCCATTTCGCGGGGTACCAGCTCCTACAATGAGCAGTTCTTC.